These 7 T cell receptor beta chains originate from one sample sequenced in a study of PD-1 blockade in classical Hodgkin lymphoma. The assay was immunoSEQ multiplex PCR, and TCRdb's table has in-frame clones only and misses some. The sample lists roughly 50,000 clones; 90% were seen once. The time point: cycle 4 day 1 (C4D1), after 6 weeks of nivolumab. All the patients suffered relapse after autologous stem cell transplantation, and brentuximab vedotin exposure differed. Sequenced material: peripheral blood mononuclear cells (PBMCs), taken before the fourth cycle of nivolumab. The receptors shown here come from a human donor with classical Hodgkin lymphoma.

V and J are TRBV21-1 and TRBJ2-3; whether TRBD2, the table's D call, matches the DNA was not checked. TRBV21-1 is listed as a pseudogene. This CDR3 is 17 amino acids long. CDR3 sequence: CARIQREVGASRDTQYF. DNA for the CDR3: TGTGCCAGGATTCAACGGGAGGTGGGGGCCTCACGGGATACGCAGTATTTT.

This rearrangement joins TRBV16 to TRBJ2-7; a weak D match, TRBD2 (5 bases). V lost 0 bases and J 0 bases, leaving 12 bases between the germline ends. CDR1 is KGHSY and CDR2 is FQNENV in the germline V gene. The CDR3 has 16 residues. The CDR3 DNA follows: TGTGCCAGCAGCCAATCTCAGCGGTTCGCCTCCTACGAGCAGTACTTC. Translation gives CASSQSQRFASYEQYF.

This clone appeared once. The genes are TRBV10-1 and TRBJ2-7, with TRBD2 matching over 10 bases. Germline V gene sequence: CDR1 WNHNN, CDR2 SYGVQD (reference sequence). This CDR3 comprises 14 residues. V dropped 6 bases and J dropped 4; count of bases not matched to a gene: 6. CDR3 nucleotide sequence: TGCGCCAGCAGCCCCGGGACTAGCGTTTACGAGCAGTACTTC. Translating gives CASSPGTSVYEQYF.

This chain connects TRBV5-1 to TRBJ2-1; D ambiguous. The ends were cut back, 3 bases at V and 7 bases at J, with 11 bases in the middle. Germline V CDR1 and CDR2: SGHRS, YFSETQ. The CDR3 totals 13 residues. CDR3 region: CASSSPPWNEQFF. The CDR3 nucleotides are TGCGCCAGCAGCTCGCCACCCTGGAATGAGCAGTTCTTC.

The V call is TRBV7-2, the J call TRBJ2-7, with a possible D match to TRBD2 (6 bases). Germline V gives CDR1 SGHTA, CDR2 FQGNSA. V was clipped by 5 bases and J by 7 bases, with 21 bases between them. The CDR3 runs 15 residues. As DNA, the CDR3 is TGTGCCAGCAGCCCTACCTCGCGACTAGGAGAGGAGCAGTACTTC. Its translation: CASSPTSRLGEEQYF. Full variable domain (missing parts from reference TRBV7-2 and TRBJ2-7): GAGVSQSPSNKVTEKGKDVELRCDPISGHTALYWYRQSLGQGLEFLIYFQGNSAPDKSGLPSDRFSAERTGGSVSTLTIQRTQQEDSAVYLCASSPTSRLGEEQYFGPGTRLTVT.

V is TRBV5-1 and J is TRBJ2-1, with D perhaps being TRBD1 or TRBD2 (5 bases each). The V gene's germline CDR1 is SGHRS and CDR2 YFSETQ. Trimming pared 4 bases from V and 9 bases from J, leaving 17 bases between. The CDR3 is 14 residues long. The CDR3 loop reads CASSQDGTDGEQFF. The CDR3 region has the DNA TGCGCCAGCAGCCAGGACGGGACCGATGGTGAGCAGTTCTTC.

This clone was seen only once. The V and J genes are TRBV27 and TRBJ1-1; TRBD1 might be the D (5 bases). This CDR3 has 10 residues. The germline gives CDR1 MNHEY, CDR2 SMNVEV (reference sequence). V was pared by 8 bases and J by 5 bases, with 6 bases between. CDR3 DNA: TGTGCCAGCGGGGGGACTGAAGCTTTCTTT. Translated, it gives CASGGTEAFF.